Below, 20 T cell receptor beta chains from the same sample are listed, as sequenced in a study of Graves' ophthalmopathy and Graves' hyperthyroidism. RNA transcripts were the source from which TCR beta CDR3 regions were amplified. Amplification began with first-round RT-PCR using HTBI primers, then second-round multiplex PCR was performed. TCRdb analysed the multiplex PCR reads with MiXCR anew, one entry per CDR3 protein. The profile shows roughly 410,000 distinct CDR3 sequences, just over 15% of them singletons. The sequenced sample consisted of peripheral blood. These receptors all come from a woman under 30 with stable Graves' hyperthyroidism.

This clonotype was recorded at least ten times. V gene TRBV4-2 combines with J gene TRBJ2-2; D might be TRBD1 or TRBD2, each matching 5 bases. There are 16 residues in the CDR3. Per germline, CDR1 LGHNA and CDR2 YNFKEQ. V shed 1 base and J shed 6 bases, with 15 bases lying between them. CDR3 sequence (DNA): TGTGCCAGCAGCCAAGTCGGGGCCACAAAACCCGGGGAGCTGTTTTTT. Its protein product is CASSQVGATKPGELFF.

The chain carries TRBV7-9 and TRBJ2-5; no clear D. The V and J ends lost 5 bases and 3 bases respectively, with 16 bases between them. CDR3 length: 15 residues. CDR1 is SEHNR and CDR2 is FQNEAQ in the germline V gene (reference sequence). In nucleotides, the CDR3 is TGTGCCAGCAGCCATGGGAATGGTCGGGAAGAGACCCAGTACTTC. This encodes CASSHGNGREETQYF.

This clonotype occurred a few times. This chain joins TRBV19 and TRBJ1-1, with D possibly TRBD1 on 6 matching bases. Germline CDR1 is LNHDA and CDR2 is SQIVND (reference sequence). Deletions cut 5 bases from V and 3 bases from J, with 10 bases between. The CDR3 spans 13 residues. As DNA, the CDR3 is TGTGCCAGTAGTGATAACAGGGACACTGAAGCTTTCTTT. This translates into CASSDNRDTEAFF.

This clonotype was seen many times. The chain couples TRBV19 to TRBJ1-2; D gene uncertain. The V end was cut by 7 bases, the J end by 0 bases, with 12 bases between. This CDR3 spans 14 amino acids. CDR1 LNHDA and CDR2 SQIVND come from the germline V gene (reference sequence). DNA of the CDR3: TGTGCCAGTAAGGCAGACCCTTCTAACTATGGCTACACCTTC. Residues: CASKADPSNYGYTF.

This clonotype has a count of ten or more. The rearrangement joins TRBV5-5 to TRBJ1-1; the D is unclear. This CDR3 is 13 amino acids long. CDR1 and CDR2 from the germline V gene are SGHKS and YYEKEE (reference sequence). V was shortened by 2 bases and J by 6 bases, with 11 bases between the two germline ends. DNA of the CDR3: TGTGCCAGCAGCTTACGGACCGACTCTGAAGCTTTCTTT. Its protein product is CASSLRTDSEAFF. Full variable domain (outside the CDR3, taken from reference TRBV5-5 and TRBJ1-1): DAGVTQSPTHLIKTRGQQVTLRCSPISGHKSVSWYQQVLGQGPQFIFQYYEKEERGRGNFPDRFSARQFPNYSSELNVNALLLGDSALYLCASSLRTDSEAFFGQGTRLTVV.

This clonotype was observed many times. The chain combines TRBV7-8 with TRBJ2-6, with 7 bases lining up with TRBD1. The germline gives CDR1 SGHVS, CDR2 FQNEAQ. V lost 5 bases to trimming and J lost 18 bases; unmatched junction nucleotides: 7. CDR3 length: 11 amino acids. This chain's CDR3 is CASSLRQGPTF. The CDR3 DNA sequence: TGTGCCAGCAGCCTCCGACAGGGCCCGACTTTC.

This clonotype appeared many times. The rearrangement links TRBV24-1 to TRBJ1-2; TRBD1 matches at 11 bases. Losses at the gene ends were 6 bases for V and 8 bases for J; bases not matched to a gene: 7. The germline gives CDR1 KGHDR, CDR2 SFDVKD. The CDR3 consists of 14 residues. CDR3: CATSTGTGGTGYTF. The CDR3 bases are TGTGCCACCAGTACTGGGACAGGGGGTACGGGCTACACCTTC.

About this clonotype itself: Germline is not matched at one junction end, which may reflect a read error. This chain connects TRBV19 to TRBJ2-7; 7 bases align to TRBD2. Germline CDR1 and CDR2: LNHDA and SQIVND (reference sequence). This CDR3 has 14 amino acids. The DNA for the CDR3 is TGTGCCAGTAGTATAGAGGCGGGGGACTACGAGCACTACTTC. Protein product: CASSIEAGDYEHYF.

This clonotype was found a few times. The CDR3 ends on some other residue instead of the conserved phenylalanine or tryptophan, so this is likely a read error. The chain uses TRBV6-2 or TRBV6-3 and TRBJ2-5, with D uncertain. This CDR3 has 13 residues. V was clipped by 4 bases and J by 2 bases, with 8 bases between them. Germline lookup yields CDR1 MNHEY and CDR2 SVGEGT. The CDR3 loop reads CASSSTVQETQYL. The CDR3 coding sequence is TGTGCCAGCAGTTCGACGGTACAAGAGACCCAGTACCTC.

The V and J genes are TRBV18 and TRBJ1-5; weak D call: TRBD1 (5 bases). Germline V gene lookup returns CDR1 KGHSH and CDR2 LQKENI. V lost 0 bases and J 7 bases, leaving 10 bases between the germline ends. This CDR3 is 14 amino acids long. This chain's CDR3 is CASSPPPGGQPQHF. In DNA form, the CDR3 reads TGTGCCAGCTCACCACCGCCGGGGGGGCAGCCCCAGCATTTT.

This clonotype was counted many times. The chain couples TRBV9 to TRBJ2-5; D perhaps matches TRBD2 (6 bases). Germline CDR1 SGDLS, CDR2 YYNGEE. Trimming left V 3 bases short and J 1 base short, with 13 bases between. The CDR3 length is 15 residues. The CDR3 loop is CASSASGTPQETQYF. CDR3 DNA sequence: TGTGCCAGCAGCGCCTCCGGGACTCCCCAAGAGACCCAGTACTTC.

This clonotype was picked up a small number of times. The junction differs from germline at one of its ends, possibly a read error. This chain links TRBV2 with TRBJ1-1; 7 bases line up with TRBD1. Germline V gene sequence: CDR1 SNHLY, CDR2 FYNNEI. This CDR3 spans 15 amino acids. This chain's CDR3 is CACSEAGTDNTEAFF. In DNA, the CDR3 is TGTGCCTGCAGTGAAGCCGGGACAGACAACACTGAAGCTTTCTTT.

Turning to this clonotype: This may be a read error: a much more frequent sequence differs by one nucleotide. The chain employs TRBV7-3 and TRBJ1-1; D remains unclear. The length of the CDR3 is 16 residues. Germline V gene lookup returns CDR1 SGHTA and CDR2 FQGTGA. The DNA of the CDR3 is TGTGCCAGCAGCCAATTGAGGGTTTCTGGTCACACTGAATCTTTCTTT. It encodes CASSQLRVSGHTESFF.

This clonotype was seen many times. The V call is TRBV20-1, the J call TRBJ2-7; 11 nucleotides agree with TRBD2. CDR3 size: 14 residues. The germline V gene has CDR1 DFQATT and CDR2 SNEGSKA (reference sequence). V shed 3 bases, J shed 5 bases, and the junction held 6 bases outside the gene matches. The CDR3 DNA is TGCAGTGCTAGTAGCGGGGGGGCCAGGGACGAGCAGTACTTC. It specifies CSASSGGARDEQYF.

This clonotype was counted many times. CDR3 nucleotide sequence: TGTGCCAGCAGCCCTCAGGTCGGCCCCTACGAGCAGTACTTC. Translating gives CASSPQVGPYEQYF. V gene TRBV7-2 combines with J gene TRBJ2-7; D is unresolved. This CDR3 is built from 14 residues. Germline V CDR1 and CDR2: SGHTA, FQGNSA. V lost 5 bases and J lost 2, with 13 bases in between.

The rearrangement uses TRBV5-1 and TRBJ2-2, with 8 nucleotides matching TRBD1. The CDR3 has 14 amino acids. V lost 4 bases, J lost 7 bases, and 6 bases stayed unmatched. Germline V lookup: CDR1 SGHRS, CDR2 YFSETQ. Written as DNA, the CDR3 is TGCGCCAGCAGCCTGACAGGGGTGAGCGGGGAGCTGTTTTTT. This translates into CASSLTGVSGELFF. Filled out from reference TRBV5-1 and TRBJ2-2, the complete variable domain reads KAGVTQTPRYLIKTRGQQVTLSCSPISGHRSVSWYQQTPGQGLQFLFEYFSETQRNKGNFPGRFSGRQFSNSRSEMNVSTLELGDSALYLCASSLTGVSGELFFGEGSRLTVL.

This clonotype was picked up many times. The V and J genes are TRBV20-1 and TRBJ2-2; no firm D call. Trimming removed 5 bases at V and 1 base at J, with 11 bases between. This CDR3 is 14 amino acids long. Germline assignment: CDR1 DFQATT and CDR2 SNEGSKA (reference sequence). DNA for the CDR3: TGCAGTGCTCCCCTGACCAGGAACACCGGGGAGCTGTTTTTT. Translating it yields CSAPLTRNTGELFF.

A few counts support this clonotype. V usage is TRBV3-1 and J usage is TRBJ1-1; tentatively, D is TRBD1 (5 bases). The V end was cut by 3 bases, the J end by 10 bases, with 15 bases between. The germline gives CDR1 LGHDT, CDR2 YNNKEL (reference sequence). The CDR3 is 13 amino acids. The CDR3 DNA follows: TGTGCCAGCAGCCATACCGAAGGGGCTGGAGCTTTCTTT. Protein sequence: CASSHTEGAGAFF.

In its sample, this clonotype was seen many times. This rearrangement joins TRBV12-3 or TRBV12-4 to TRBJ1-2; perhaps TRBD1 as D (5 bases). CDR3 length: 16 amino acids. V was trimmed by 6 bases and J by 8 bases, leaving 25 bases between them. CDR3 region: CASSSLTHRGSGGYTF. CDR3 DNA: TGTGCCAGCAGCTCCCTTACCCATAGGGGCTCGGGGGGCTACACCTTC.

This clonotype was seen ten or more times. The V and J genes are TRBV6-2 or TRBV6-3 and TRBJ2-2; TRBD1 matches at 7 bases. CDR3 length: 14 residues. The trim removed 7 bases at V and 2 bases at J, leaving 4 bases unmatched. CDR1 is MNHEY, CDR2 SVGEGT, per germline. The CDR3 is CASIGQDNTGELFF. Written as DNA, the CDR3 is TGTGCCAGCATAGGACAGGATAACACCGGGGAGCTGTTTTTT.